This TCR beta chain was found in a study of low-dose radiotherapy and immunotherapy resistance in tumors. Study details: Intravenous administration to patients comprised nivolumab at 240 mg every two weeks and ipilimumab at 1 mg/kg every six weeks. Intravenous cyclophosphamide at 200 mg/m2 preceded radiation and immunotherapy by one day, every two weeks.

TRAV- and TRBV-specific primers, spanning alpha and beta chains, primed first-strand cDNA. For amplifying TCRs, the PCR ran for about 20 cycles with Phusion, which was used together with a constant-region primer and the adapter on the V primers. One entry per CDR3 protein results from TCRdb running MiXCR on the reads. Here the sample spans about 58,000 distinct CDR3 sequences, about 25% being singletons. CDR1 is SNHLY, CDR2 FYNNEI, per germline. CDR3 length: 15 amino acids. The V end was cut by 4 bases, the J end by 3 bases, with 16 bases between. Stated time point: after trial treatment. The treatment here: LDRT plus nivolumab, ipilimumab, low-dose cyclophosphamide and aspirin (RACIN trial). Along with nivolumab and ipilimumab, donors received aspirin, low-dose cyclophosphamide and low-dose radiotherapy. Many counts were recorded for this clonotype.

The chain couples TRBV2 to TRBJ2-7; D call uncertain. The input for sequencing was PBMCs, taken after low-dose radiotherapy plus immunotherapy. This TCR was sampled from a male donor with prostate cancer. The CDR3 reads CASSAGAAPVYEQYF. CDR3 nucleotide sequence: TGTGCCAGCAGTGCCGGCGCGGCACCAGTCTACGAGCAGTACTTC.